Below are 11 T cell receptor beta chains sequenced from a single sample in a study of blood T cell repertoires in COVID-19. Assay used: immunoSEQ multiplex PCR; TCRdb lists only in-frame clones, some missing. This table holds 150,000 to 200,000 clones, 88% found once. The material sequenced was PBMCs or T cells enriched from blood (not recorded which). The receptors stem from a young woman who had recovered from COVID-19.

This clone appeared a single time. V is TRBV11-2 and J is TRBJ1-1; D gene unclear. CDR1 is SGHAT, CDR2 FQNNGV, per germline. The CDR3 sequence is 15 residues long. V lost 5 bases and J lost 5, with 18 bases in between. The CDR3: CASSTRFGFGTEAFF. In nucleotides, the CDR3 is TGTGCCAGCAGCACCAGGTTTGGTTTTGGGACTGAAGCTTTCTTT.

The table lists this clone with a few counts. The chain combines TRBV4-1 with TRBJ1-6, with 9 bases matching TRBD1. The CDR3 consists of 17 residues. The ends lost 1 base at V and 10 bases at J; junction bases unmatched: 11. Germline V gene lookup returns CDR1 MGHRA and CDR2 YSYEKL. CDR3 nucleotides: TGCGCCAGCAGCCAAGTGGGGACAGGGAGTCGCGTGTCACCCCTCCACTTT. Encoded protein: CASSQVGTGSRVSPLHF.

This chain uses TRBV5-1 with TRBJ2-1, with TRBD2 matching 7 bases. The trim removed 4 bases at V and 1 base at J, leaving 8 bases unmatched. Germline values: CDR1 SGHRS, CDR2 YFSETQ. CDR3 length equals 16 residues. The CDR3 spells CASSRYSGLSYNEQFF. The DNA of the CDR3 is TGCGCCAGCAGCCGCTATAGCGGGTTATCCTACAATGAGCAGTTCTTC.

The chain combines TRBV28 with TRBJ1-6, with 7 bases lining up with TRBD1. The CDR3 spans 14 residues. CDR1 is MDHEN, CDR2 SYDVKM, per germline. V gave up 5 bases and J gave up 11 bases; unmatched junction bases: 9. This CDR3 is CASSIDREVAPLHF. The CDR3 DNA is TGTGCCAGCAGTATCGACAGGGAAGTAGCACCCCTCCACTTT.

The rearrangement links TRBV10-3 to TRBJ2-1; possible D gene TRBD2, 6 bases. Trimming stripped 3 bases from V and 8 bases from J, with 17 bases between. This CDR3 is built from 15 residues. Germline CDR1 and CDR2: ENHRY and SYGVKD. This CDR3 reads CAISEGSEGFDEQFF. The CDR3 coding sequence is TGTGCCATCAGTGAAGGATCGGAGGGTTTCGATGAGCAGTTCTTC.

The rearrangement joins TRBV18 to TRBJ2-1; 15 bases agree with TRBD2. V trimming: 3 bases; J trimming: 0 bases; junction bases outside the gene matches: 6. Germline V gene lookup returns CDR1 KGHSH and CDR2 LQKENI. CDR3 length: 19 residues. DNA of the CDR3: TGTGCCAGCTCACCTTCCGGGACTAGCGGGAGGTTCTCCTACAATGAGCAGTTCTTC. Translation: CASSPSGTSGRFSYNEQFF.

The chain links TRBV7-3 to TRBJ2-7; 11 bases match TRBD2. The V gene end was trimmed by 0 bases and the J gene end by 0 bases; junction bases not matched to a gene: 1. This CDR3 spans 16 amino acids. Germline V gene sequence: CDR1 SGHTA, CDR2 FQGTGA. The CDR3 protein is CASSLTSGRDSYEQYF. In DNA, the CDR3 is TGTGCCAGCAGCTTAACTAGCGGGAGGGACTCCTACGAGCAGTACTTC. The variable domain in full, completed from reference TRBV7-3 and TRBJ2-7, reads GAGVSQTPSNKVTEKGKYVELRCDPISGHTALYWYRQSLGQGPEFLIYFQGTGAADDSGLPNDRFFAVRPEGSVSTLKIQRTERGDSAVYLCASSLTSGRDSYEQYFGPGTRLTVT.

J is TRBJ1-1 and V is TRBV6-5; D is undetermined. Germline V CDR1 and CDR2: MNHEY, SVGAGI. Trimming took off 2 bases at V and 1 base at J, with 5 bases between the two ends. This CDR3 is 13 amino acids long. In DNA, the CDR3 is TGTGCCAGCAGTTACACTAGGAACACTGAAGCTTTCTTT. Its protein is CASSYTRNTEAFF.

The CDR3 bases are TGTGCCAGCAACAGTAGAATTCGCGGCTACACCTTC. Translated, it gives CASNSRIRGYTF. The chain has TRBV28 and TRBJ1-2; no clear D gene. The germline CDR1 and CDR2 sequences are MDHEN and SYDVKM. This CDR3 has 12 amino acids. Trimming removed 7 bases at V and 8 bases at J, with 14 bases between.

The V gene is TRBV19, the J gene TRBJ1-5; D remains unclear. Germline CDR1 LNHDA, CDR2 SQIVND (reference sequence). The CDR3 extends over 15 amino acids. V shed 5 bases and J shed 0 bases, with 11 bases lying between them. The CDR3: CASSLQDYSNQPQHF. The CDR3, as DNA: TGTGCCAGTAGTCTCCAGGACTATAGCAATCAGCCCCAGCATTTT.

The chain recombines TRBV29-1 with TRBJ2-1; 8 bases map to TRBD2. The CDR3 is made up of 14 amino acids. V was clipped by 1 base and J by 9 bases; unmatched bases: 8. The germline V gene encodes CDR1 SQVTM and CDR2 ANQGSEA. CDR3 residues: CSVEASGSIGEQFF. The CDR3 bases are TGCAGCGTTGAAGCAAGCGGGAGTATCGGTGAGCAGTTCTTC.